Presented here are 14 T cell receptor beta chains from one specimen sequenced in a study of cytomegalovirus exposure and HLA in healthy donors. Both 60 Vbeta primers and 13 Jbeta primers went into the PCR. Assay: immunoSEQ multiplex PCR; the TCRdb copy retains only in-frame clones and omits some. The repertoire consists of 250,000 to 350,000 clones, with 80% to 90% occurring once and the leading ten covering 3.5% to 4.5%. Sequenced sample: PBMCs. Receptors were obtained from a man aged 35 to 55 in good health and CMV-seropositive.

The chain carries TRBV28 and TRBJ1-2; 8 nucleotides agree with TRBD1. The CDR3 runs 15 residues. Germline CDR1 reads MDHEN; CDR2 reads SYDVKM. Unmatched junction bases numbered 18, after V lost 10 bases and J lost 8 bases. The CDR3 sequence: CAIATRTGRMKGYTF. The CDR3 DNA is TGTGCCATCGCTACGCGGACAGGGAGGATGAAAGGCTACACCTTC.

The gene calls are TRBV13 and TRBJ2-2; TRBD2 is a possible D gene (5 bases). The CDR3 has 14 residues. The V end lost 5 bases, the J end lost 1 base, and 8 bases lay between the germline ends. Germline CDR1 is PRHDT and CDR2 is FYEKMQ (reference sequence). Here the CDR3 reads CASSPRENTGELFF. The CDR3 DNA follows: TGTGCCAGCAGCCCTCGGGAGAACACCGGGGAGCTGTTTTTT.

The table lists this clone with a count of one. The rearrangement uses TRBV5-1 and TRBJ2-7; 12 nucleotides align to TRBD2. Trimming took 7 bases from V and 0 from J; bases not matched to a gene: 2. CDR3 length equals 14 residues. The germline gives CDR1 SGHRS, CDR2 YFSETQ. The chain's CDR3 is CASETSGSSYEQYF. CDR3 nucleotides: TGCGCCAGCGAGACTAGCGGGAGCTCCTACGAGCAGTACTTC.

V usage is TRBV9 and J usage is TRBJ1-2; perhaps TRBD1 as D (6 bases). V lost 3 bases and J lost 5, with 20 bases in between. The CDR3 sequence is 16 residues long. Germline CDR1 is SGDLS and CDR2 is YYNGEE. Here the CDR3 reads CASSAPGGKGVYGYTF. In nucleotides, the CDR3 is TGTGCCAGCAGCGCCCCGGGGGGCAAGGGGGTTTATGGCTACACCTTC. The full variable domain, completed using reference TRBV9 and TRBJ1-2, is DSGVTQTPKHLITATGQRVTLRCSPRSGDLSVYWYQQSLDQGLQFLIQYYNGEERAKGNILERFSAQQFPDLHSELNLSSLELGDSALYFCASSAPGGKGVYGYTFGSGTRLTVV.

The chain combines TRBV9 with TRBJ1-1; D possibly corresponds to TRBD1 (5 bases). The CDR3 has 13 residues. The germline CDR1 and CDR2 sequences are SGDLS and YYNGEE. Trimming took 1 base from V and 11 from J, leaving 15 bases between them. The DNA of the CDR3 is TGTGCCAGCAGCGTAATCTGGCCGGGGGACGCTTTCTTT. Its protein product is CASSVIWPGDAFF.

The CDR3 coding sequence is TGTGCCAGCAGCCCAAGAAGGGGCCCGGCCACTGAAGCTTTCTTT. It specifies CASSPRRGPATEAFF. V and J are TRBV9 and TRBJ1-1; tentative D call: TRBD1 (5 bases). The ends were cut back, 4 bases at V and 4 bases at J, with 17 bases in the middle. The CDR3 loop spans 15 amino acids. From germline, CDR1 is SGDLS and CDR2 YYNGEE.

A few counts support this clone. The gene calls are TRBV4-3 and TRBJ2-6, with 8 bases aligning to TRBD1. CDR3 length equals 18 residues. Trimming cost V 0 bases and J 1 base; bases outside gene matches: 5. Germline V lookup: CDR1 LGHNA, CDR2 YSLEER. The CDR3, as DNA: TGCGCCAGCAGCCAAGATCCAGGGGGCGCGTCTGGGGCCAACGTCCTGACTTTC. Its protein is CASSQDPGGASGANVLTF.

The V and J genes are TRBV11-2 and TRBJ2-1; 11 nucleotides agree with TRBD1. V trimming: 5 bases; J trimming: 8 bases; junction bases outside the gene matches: 11. The CDR3 covers 16 residues. The germline V gene encodes CDR1 SGHAT and CDR2 FQNNGV. CDR3 in amino acids: CASSPYPGQGVYEQFF. The CDR3 nucleotides are TGTGCCAGCAGCCCATACCCGGGACAGGGGGTATATGAGCAGTTCTTC. The full variable domain, in which reference TRBV11-2 and TRBJ2-1 provide the parts outside the CDR3, is EAGVAQSPRYKIIEKRQSVAFWCNPISGHATLYWYQQILGQGPKLLIQFQNNGVVDDSQLPKDRFSAERLKGVDSTLKIQPAKLEDSAVYLCASSPYPGQGVYEQFFGPGTRLTVL.

The V and J genes are TRBV5-5 and TRBJ2-1; tentative D call: TRBD1 (5 bases). In germline, CDR1 is SGHKS, CDR2 YYEKEE (reference sequence). V was trimmed by 1 base and J by 4 bases, leaving 12 bases between them. This CDR3 has 15 amino acids. CDR3 in amino acids: CASSLTSDRYNEQFF. The CDR3 region has the DNA TGTGCCAGCAGCTTGACATCCGACAGATACAATGAGCAGTTCTTC.

The V gene is TRBV27, the J gene TRBJ2-5, with D possibly TRBD2 on 5 matching bases. The DNA end is more similar to TRBJ2-7, so the J call may be wrong. The V gene's germline CDR1 is MNHEY and CDR2 SMNVEV (reference sequence). The CDR3 has 14 amino acids. The CDR3 sequence: CASSLRSGGYEQYF. Here the CDR3 DNA reads TGTGCCAGCAGTTTAAGGAGTGGCGGGTACGAGCAGTACTTC.

The V and J genes are TRBV4-2 and TRBJ2-7, with 12 bases fitting TRBD2. After removal of 1 base from V and 2 bases from J, the junction contained 0 bases not matched to a gene. CDR1 and CDR2 (germline): LGHNA, YNFKEQ. The CDR3 sequence is 15 residues long. The chain's CDR3 is CASSQGLAGAYEQYF. The CDR3 nucleotides read TGTGCCAGCAGCCAAGGACTAGCGGGAGCCTACGAGCAGTACTTC.

This chain links TRBV6-5 with TRBJ2-2; 8 positions match TRBD1. V lost 7 bases and J lost 2; bases outside the gene matches: 3. The CDR3 sequence is 14 residues long. The germline CDR1 and CDR2 sequences are MNHEY and SVGAGI. The CDR3: CASMGQANTGELFF. Written as DNA, the CDR3 is TGTGCCAGCATGGGACAGGCAAACACCGGGGAGCTGTTTTTT.

V is TRBV5-1 and J is TRBJ2-5; possibly TRBD2 for D (6 bases). CDR1 is SGHRS, CDR2 YFSETQ, per germline. The CDR3 totals 15 residues. V gave up 0 bases and J gave up 11 bases, with 20 bases separating them. The CDR3 loop is CASSLASASREEQYF. The CDR3 nucleotides are TGCGCCAGCAGCTTGGCCAGTGCTAGCAGGGAGGAGCAGTACTTC.

The chain uses TRBV4-1 and TRBJ2-7; 9 nucleotides align to TRBD2. This CDR3 region has 20 residues. CDR1 is MGHRA and CDR2 is YSYEKL in the germline V gene. Trimming at V came to 0 bases and at J to 2 bases, leaving 17 bases not matched to a gene. CDR3 region: CASSQDRPGLADGGTYEQYF. CDR3 sequence (DNA): TGCGCCAGCAGCCAAGATAGACCGGGACTAGCAGATGGCGGGACCTACGAGCAGTACTTC.